This TCR beta chain is drawn from a study of blood T cell repertoires in COVID-19. Study-level information: The samples span acute and convalescent COVID-19 from the United States, Italy and Spain. Sources were T cells, B-cell-depleted T cells, or PBMCs; the material itself was cDNA or gDNA.

The CDR3 has 14 amino acids. Germline CDR1 is MNHNS and CDR2 is SASEGT. The germline V and J ends were trimmed by 1 base and 6 bases, with 10 bases remaining between them. The table came from immunoSEQ multiplex PCR; TCRdb's copy has only in-frame clones and leaves some out. The sample records around 260,000 clones, about nine tenths being singletons. The V and J genes are TRBV6-1 and TRBJ2-1; TRBD2 might be the D (5 bases). The TCR sequence derives from a woman aged 40 to 50 who had recovered from COVID-19. What was sequenced was peripheral blood. DNA of the CDR3: TGTGCCAGCAGTGAAGAGGCTAGCTTCAATGAGCAGTTCTTC. Translating it yields CASSEEASFNEQFF.